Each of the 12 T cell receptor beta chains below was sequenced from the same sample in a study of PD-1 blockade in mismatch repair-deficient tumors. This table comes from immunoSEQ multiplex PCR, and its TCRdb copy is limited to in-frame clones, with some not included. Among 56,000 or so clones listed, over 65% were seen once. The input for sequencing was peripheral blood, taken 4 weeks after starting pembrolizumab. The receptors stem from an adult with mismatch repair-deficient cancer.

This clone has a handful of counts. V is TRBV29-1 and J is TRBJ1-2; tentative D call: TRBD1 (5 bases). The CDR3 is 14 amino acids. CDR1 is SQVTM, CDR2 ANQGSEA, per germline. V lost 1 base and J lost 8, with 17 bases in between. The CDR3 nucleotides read TGCAGCGTTGAAGGGCTGGCACAGGCCGGCGGCTACACCTTC. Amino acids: CSVEGLAQAGGYTF. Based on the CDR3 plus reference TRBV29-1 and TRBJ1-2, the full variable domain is SAVISQKPSRDICQRGTSLTIQCQVDSQVTMMFWYRQQPGQSLTLIATANQGSEATYESGFVIDKFPISRPNLTFSTLTVSNMSPEDSSIYLCSVEGLAQAGGYTFGSGTRLTVV.

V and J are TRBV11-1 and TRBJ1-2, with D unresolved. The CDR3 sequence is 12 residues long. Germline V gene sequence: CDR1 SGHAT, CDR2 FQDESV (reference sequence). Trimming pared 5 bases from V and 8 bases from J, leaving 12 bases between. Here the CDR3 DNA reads TGTGCCAGCAGCCCCGCGTCGGGGGGCTACACCTTC. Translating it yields CASSPASGGYTF. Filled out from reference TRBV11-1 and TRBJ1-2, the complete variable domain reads EAEVAQSPRYKITEKSQAVAFWCDPISGHATLYWYRQILGQGPELLVQFQDESVVDDSQLPKDRFSAERLKGVDSTLKIQPAELGDSAMYLCASSPASGGYTFGSGTRLTVV.

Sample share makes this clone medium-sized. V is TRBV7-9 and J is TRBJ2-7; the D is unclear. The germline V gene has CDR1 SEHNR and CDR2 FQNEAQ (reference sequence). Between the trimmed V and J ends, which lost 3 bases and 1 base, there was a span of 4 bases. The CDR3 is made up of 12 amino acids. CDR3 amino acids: CASSFGSYEQYF. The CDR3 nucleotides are TGTGCCAGCAGCTTTGGTTCCTACGAGCAGTACTTC.

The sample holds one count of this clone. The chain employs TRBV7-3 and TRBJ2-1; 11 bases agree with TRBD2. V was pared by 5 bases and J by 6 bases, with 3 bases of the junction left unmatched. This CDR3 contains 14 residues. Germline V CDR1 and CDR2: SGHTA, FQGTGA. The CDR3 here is CASSVGLAANEQFF. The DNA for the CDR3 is TGTGCCAGCAGCGTGGGACTAGCGGCCAATGAGCAGTTCTTC.

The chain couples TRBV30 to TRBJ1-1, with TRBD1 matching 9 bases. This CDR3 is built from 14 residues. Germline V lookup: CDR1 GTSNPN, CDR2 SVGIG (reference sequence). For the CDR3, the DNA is TGTGCGGGGGGACAGGGTGGTTCGAACACTGAAGCTTTCTTT. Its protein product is CAGGQGGSNTEAFF.

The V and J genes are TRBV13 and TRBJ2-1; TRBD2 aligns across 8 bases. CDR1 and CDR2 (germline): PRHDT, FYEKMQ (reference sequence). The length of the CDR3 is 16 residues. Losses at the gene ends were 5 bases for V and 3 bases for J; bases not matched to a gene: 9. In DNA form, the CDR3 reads TGTGCCAGCAGCCAAGGAGCGGGAGTGGGCTACAATGAGCAGTTCTTC. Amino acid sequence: CASSQGAGVGYNEQFF. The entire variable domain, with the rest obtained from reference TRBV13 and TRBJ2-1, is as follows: AAGVIQSPRHLIKEKRETATLKCYPIPRHDTVYWYQQGPGQDPQFLISFYEKMQSDKGSIPDRFSAQQFSDYHSELNMSSLELGDSALYFCASSQGAGVGYNEQFFGPGTRLTVL.

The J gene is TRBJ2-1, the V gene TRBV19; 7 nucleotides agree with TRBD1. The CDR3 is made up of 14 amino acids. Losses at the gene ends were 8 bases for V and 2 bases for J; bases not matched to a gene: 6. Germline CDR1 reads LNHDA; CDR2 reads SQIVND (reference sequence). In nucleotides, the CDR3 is TGTGCCAGTTCACCAGGGGGAGCCTACAATGAGCAGTTCTTC. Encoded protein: CASSPGGAYNEQFF. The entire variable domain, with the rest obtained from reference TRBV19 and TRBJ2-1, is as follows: DGGITQSPKYLFRKEGQNVTLSCEQNLNHDAMYWYRQDPGQGLRLIYYSQIVNDFQKGDIAEGYSVSREKKESFPLTVTSAQKNPTAFYLCASSPGGAYNEQFFGPGTRLTVL.

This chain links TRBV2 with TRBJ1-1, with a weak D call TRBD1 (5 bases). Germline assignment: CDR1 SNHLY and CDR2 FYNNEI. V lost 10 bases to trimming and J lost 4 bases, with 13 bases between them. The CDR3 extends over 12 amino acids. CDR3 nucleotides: TGTGCCACTTCAGCAGGGATCACTGAAGCTTTCTTT. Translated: CATSAGITEAFF.

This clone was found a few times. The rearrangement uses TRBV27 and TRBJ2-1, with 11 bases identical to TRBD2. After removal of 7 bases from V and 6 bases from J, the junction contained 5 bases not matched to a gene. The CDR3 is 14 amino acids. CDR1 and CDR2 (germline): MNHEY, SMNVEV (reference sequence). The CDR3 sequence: CASTRLAGSNEQFF. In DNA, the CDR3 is TGTGCCAGCACCCGACTAGCGGGAAGCAATGAGCAGTTCTTC.

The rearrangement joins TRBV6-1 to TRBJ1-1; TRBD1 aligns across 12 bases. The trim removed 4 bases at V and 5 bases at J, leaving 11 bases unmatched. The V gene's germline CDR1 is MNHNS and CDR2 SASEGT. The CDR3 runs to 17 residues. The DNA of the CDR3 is TGTGCCAGCAGTGTGGGGGGGACAGGGGGCTGGGGGACTGAAGCTTTCTTT. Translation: CASSVGGTGGWGTEAFF.

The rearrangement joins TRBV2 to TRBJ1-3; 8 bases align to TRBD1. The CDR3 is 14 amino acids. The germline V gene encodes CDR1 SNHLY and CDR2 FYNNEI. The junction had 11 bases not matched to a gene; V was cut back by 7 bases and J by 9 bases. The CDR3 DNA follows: TGTGCCAGCACTATGGACAGGGCGAGGGCCACCATATATTTT. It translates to CASTMDRARATIYF.

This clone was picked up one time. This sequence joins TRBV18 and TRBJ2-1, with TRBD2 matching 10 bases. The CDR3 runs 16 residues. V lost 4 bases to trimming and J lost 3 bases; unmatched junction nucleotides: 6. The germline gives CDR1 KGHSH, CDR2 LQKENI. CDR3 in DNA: TGTGCCAGCTCACTCCAACTAGCGGGAAACTACAATGAGCAGTTCTTC. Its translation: CASSLQLAGNYNEQFF. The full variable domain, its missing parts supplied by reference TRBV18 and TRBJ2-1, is NAGVMQNPRHLVRRRGQEARLRCSPMKGHSHVYWYRQLPEEGLKFMVYLQKENIIDESGMPKERFSAEFPKEGPSILRIQQVVRGDSAAYFCASSLQLAGNYNEQFFGPGTRLTVL.